This T cell receptor (beta chain) was captured in a study of naive and memory T cell subsets. Whole-study results and caveats: Clonotypes are single alpha or beta chains, not paired receptors. Naive repertoires, especially CD8, held a few larger clonotypes, possibly memory cells re-expressing CD45RA.

The CDR3 contains 14 residues. In germline, CDR1 is SGHRS, CDR2 YFSETQ. The V gene lost 4 bases and the J gene lost 6 bases, with 15 bases spanning the gap. Two oligonucleotides, mixed equimolar, formed the beta constant-region primer covering TRBC1 and TRBC2. Ligated cDNA was amplified by four rounds of PCR with nested alpha and beta constant-region primers and SP2. TCRdb itself ran the UMI-ligation and nested PCR reads through MiXCR, one entry per CDR3 protein. This table has under 150,000 distinct CDR3 sequences, 15% to 25% appearing once. This clonotype was observed a few times. What it recognizes is unknown.

Specimen: naive CD8+ T cells from blood. V and J are TRBV5-1 and TRBJ2-3; no reliable D call. This clonotype was obtained from a human donor in good health. In nucleotides, the CDR3 is TGCGCCAGCAGCCCTCCCGGAGTTCTGGATACGCAGTATTTT. It specifies CASSPPGVLDTQYF.